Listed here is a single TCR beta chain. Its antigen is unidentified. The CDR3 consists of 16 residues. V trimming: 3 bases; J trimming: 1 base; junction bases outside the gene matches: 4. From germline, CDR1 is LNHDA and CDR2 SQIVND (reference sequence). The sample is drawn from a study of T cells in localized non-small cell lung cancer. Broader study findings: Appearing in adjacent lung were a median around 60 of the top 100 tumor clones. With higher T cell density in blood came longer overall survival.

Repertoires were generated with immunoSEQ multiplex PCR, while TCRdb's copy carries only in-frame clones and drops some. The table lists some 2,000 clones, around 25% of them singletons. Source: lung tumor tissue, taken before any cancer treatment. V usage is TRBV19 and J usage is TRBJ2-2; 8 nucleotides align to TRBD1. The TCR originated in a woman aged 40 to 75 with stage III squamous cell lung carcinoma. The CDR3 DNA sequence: TGTGCCAGTAGTATGCCTACAGGGGGGAACACCGGGGAGCTGTTTTTT. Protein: CASSMPTGGNTGELFF. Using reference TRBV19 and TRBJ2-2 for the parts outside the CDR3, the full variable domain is DGGITQSPKYLFRKEGQNVTLSCEQNLNHDAMYWYRQDPGQGLRLIYYSQIVNDFQKGDIAEGYSVSREKKESFPLTVTSAQKNPTAFYLCASSMPTGGNTGELFFGEGSRLTVL.